The clone carrying this T cell receptor (beta chain) was observed a few times. Germline assignment: CDR1 MGHRA and CDR2 YSYEKL. This CDR3 has 15 residues. V was trimmed by 0 bases and J by 4 bases, leaving 12 bases between them. This entry comes from a study of blood T cells in healthy people across ages. A J-beta primer mix and a sample-barcoded 5' primer were used in a second PCR of about 7 to 11 cycles. One entry per CDR3 protein, called by TCRdb with MiXCR from the 5' RACE reads. Altogether about 930,000 distinct CDR3 sequences are present, about 28% being singletons, with the ten largest covering about a tenth. The sample was also linked to a second study, of T cells of mothers and their children. That work adds: Researchers report slightly higher, though non-significant, overlap in related mother-child pairs than in unrelated pairs.

This chain uses TRBV4-1 with TRBJ1-2, with a possible D match to TRBD1 (6 bases). The source material was blood. This receptor was obtained from a middle-aged woman in good health. The CDR3 sequence is CASSQENRAGYGYTF. The CDR3 nucleotides read TGCGCCAGCAGCCAAGAGAACAGGGCCGGCTATGGCTACACCTTC.